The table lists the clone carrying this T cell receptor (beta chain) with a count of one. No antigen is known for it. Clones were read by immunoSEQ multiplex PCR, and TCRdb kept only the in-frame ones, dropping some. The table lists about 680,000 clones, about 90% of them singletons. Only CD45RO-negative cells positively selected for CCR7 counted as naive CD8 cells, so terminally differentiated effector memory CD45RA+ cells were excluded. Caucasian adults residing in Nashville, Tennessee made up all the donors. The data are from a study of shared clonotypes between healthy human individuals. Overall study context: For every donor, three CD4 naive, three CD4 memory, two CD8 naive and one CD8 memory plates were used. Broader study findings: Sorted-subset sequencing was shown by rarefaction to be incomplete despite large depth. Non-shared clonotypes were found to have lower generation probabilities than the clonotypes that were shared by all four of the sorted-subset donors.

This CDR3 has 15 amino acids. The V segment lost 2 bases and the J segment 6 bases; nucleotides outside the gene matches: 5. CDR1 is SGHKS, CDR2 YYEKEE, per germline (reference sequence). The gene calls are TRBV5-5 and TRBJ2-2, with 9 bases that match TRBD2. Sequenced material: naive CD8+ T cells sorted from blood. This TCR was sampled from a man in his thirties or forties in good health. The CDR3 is CASSFSGSVAGELFF. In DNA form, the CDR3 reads TGTGCCAGCAGCTTTAGCGGGAGCGTAGCCGGGGAGCTGTTTTTT.